The rows below give T cell receptor beta chains drawn from one sample of a study of CD4 T cells in relation to SARS-CoV-2 and coronaviruses. Measured with immunoSEQ multiplex PCR; TCRdb has only the in-frame clones, and not every one. Here the sample spans tens of thousands of clones, 86% being singletons. Sequencing was done on a sample of memory CD4+ T cells from PBMCs. The receptor source for this set is a human donor in good health. Both conserved end residues are trimmed from each CDR3.

V: TRBV9; J: TRBJ2-1; CDR3: ASSVQGRSEQF
V: TRBV6-5; J: TRBJ1-1; CDR3: ASSYSSGGKAF
V: TRBV10-3; J: TRBJ2-7; CDR3: AIRSGVSSYEQY
V: TRBV5-5; J: TRBJ2-7; CDR3: ASSPRTAYEQY
V: TRBV25-1; J: TRBJ2-3; CDR3: ASSPGTTDTQY
V: TRBV18; J: TRBJ1-4; CDR3: ASSPDRVGEKLF
V: TRBV24-1; J: TRBJ1-4; CDR3: ATSDPGTAIEKLF
V: TRBV4-1; J: TRBJ2-1; CDR3: ASSRGGLALLGNEQF
V: TRBV30; J: TRBJ2-1; CDR3: ASSPSGFYNEQF
V: TRBV6-5; J: TRBJ2-5; CDR3: ASSYPGQKETQY
V: TRBV2; J: TRBJ1-3; CDR3: ASLREADTIY
V: TRBV12-5; J: TRBJ2-3; CDR3: ASGTSGSTDTQY
V: TRBV27; J: TRBJ2-1; CDR3: ASSSPLGGQF
V: TRBV15; J: TRBJ2-5; CDR3: ATSKPGTGQETQY
V: TRBV5-4; J: TRBJ2-7; CDR3: ASSYAGPLSYEQY
V: TRBV27; J: TRBJ1-2; CDR3: ASSPGQRPNYGYT
V: TRBV24-1; J: TRBJ2-3; CDR3: ATSGPPRVDTQY
V: TRBV29-1; J: TRBJ2-1; CDR3: SVERLPYNEQF
V: TRBV30; J: TRBJ1-2; CDR3: AWSPRTGYT
V: TRBV2; J: TRBJ1-1; CDR3: ASSDDRGWSTEAF
V: TRBV7-9; J: TRBJ2-7; CDR3: ASSLADLSTYEQY